These 2 T cell receptor beta chains were all obtained from the same sample, sequenced in a study of blood T cell repertoires in COVID-19 (dated by TCRdb to the early 2020s). The receptor library was made with the immunoSEQ multiplex PCR assay. Imported from immuneACCESS, the table was reduced by TCRdb to in-frame sequences with V and J called. These copies leave out some clones; in studies compared against another copy, an unresolved V gene accounts for under half, and the cause of the remainder is not known. The sample includes around 200,000 clones, with less than 90% observed a single time. Jointly, the top ten make up around 1.2% of the sample. Sequencing input: peripheral blood. These receptors were collected from a man aged 25-45 years with acute or convalescent COVID-19.

This chain uses TRBV28 with TRBJ2-7; the D gene is possibly TRBD1 (6 bases). This CDR3 comprises 13 residues. Trimming took 2 bases from V and 6 from J, leaving 11 bases between them. Germline assignment: CDR1 MDHEN and CDR2 SYDVKM. In nucleotides, the CDR3 is TGTGCCAGCAGTTTAGGACAGTCCACCGAGCAGTACTTC. Translating it yields CASSLGQSTEQYF.

This chain joins TRBV12-2 and TRBJ1-1; the table's TRBD1 call for D was not verified on the DNA. TRBV12-2 is termed a pseudogene. The CDR3 totals 14 residues. The CDR3 DNA reads TGTGCAAGTCGCTGCCCCCAGGGGACAATTGAAGCTTTCTTT. Translating it yields CASRCPQGTIEAFF.